The source of this T cell receptor beta chain is a study of cytomegalovirus exposure and HLA in healthy donors. Study outcomes and limitations: Association with HLA alleles at 0.05 false discovery rate was found for roughly 17,000 TCR beta sequences in a later analysis. Across donors, most TCRs were seen rarely, yet some public ones were widespread. The authors considered a cluster of highly shared sequence variants likely to be a sequencing artifact.

The PCR had 60 Vbeta and 13 Jbeta primers. Profiling relied on immunoSEQ multiplex PCR, and the TCRdb table lists in-frame clones only, not all of them. The table lists more than 65,000 clones, about 80% of them singletons. Turning to this clone: What it binds is not known.

This CDR3 region has 16 residues. Germline values: CDR1 SEHNR, CDR2 FQNEAQ (reference sequence). V lost 5 bases to trimming and J lost 8 bases; unmatched junction nucleotides: 15. The rearrangement links TRBV7-9 to TRBJ2-1; 7 positions match TRBD2. The TCR sequence derives from a female donor in good health and CMV-seronegative. Sequences were obtained from PBMCs. The CDR3 region has the DNA TGTGCCAGCAGCCTAGTGGGCAGGCAACGGGGGGATGAGCAGTTCTTC. Residues: CASSLVGRQRGDEQFF.